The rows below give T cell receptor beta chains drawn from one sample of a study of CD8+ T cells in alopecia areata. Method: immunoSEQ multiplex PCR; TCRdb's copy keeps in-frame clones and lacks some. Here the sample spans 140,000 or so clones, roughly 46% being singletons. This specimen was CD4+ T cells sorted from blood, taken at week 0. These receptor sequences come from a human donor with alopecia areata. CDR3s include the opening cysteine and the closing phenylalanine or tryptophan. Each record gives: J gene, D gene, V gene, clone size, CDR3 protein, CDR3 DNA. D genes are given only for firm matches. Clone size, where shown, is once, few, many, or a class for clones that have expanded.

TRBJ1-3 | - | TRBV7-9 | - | CASSFGVYSGNTIYF | TGTGCCAGCAGCTTCGGGGTCTACTCTGGAAACACCATATATTTT
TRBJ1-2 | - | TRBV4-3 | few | CASSQGRAANYGYTF | TGCGCCAGCAGCCAAGGGAGGGCCGCTAACTATGGCTACACCTTC
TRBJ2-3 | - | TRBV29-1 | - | CSGNTGQPDTQYF | TGCAGCGGGAATACTGGACAGCCGGATACGCAGTATTTT
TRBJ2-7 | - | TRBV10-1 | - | CATSYTSNSYEQYF | TGCGCCACCAGCTATACTTCAAACTCCTACGAGCAGTACTTC
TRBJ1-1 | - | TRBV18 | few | CASSPEMNTEAFF | TGTGCCAGCTCACCAGAGATGAACACTGAAGCTTTCTTT
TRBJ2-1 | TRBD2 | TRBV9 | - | CASSGAGTSAREQFF | TGTGCCAGCAGCGGGGCCGGGACTAGCGCCCGAGAGCAGTTCTTC
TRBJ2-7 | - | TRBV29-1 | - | CSVGGPLEQYF | TGCAGCGTTGGAGGGCCGCTCGAGCAGTACTTC
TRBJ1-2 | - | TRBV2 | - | CASSDTSYYGYTF | TGTGCCAGCAGTGACACATCCTACTATGGCTACACCTTC
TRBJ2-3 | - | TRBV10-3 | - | CAISESIDTQYF | TGTGCCATCAGTGAGTCCATAGATACGCAGTATTTT
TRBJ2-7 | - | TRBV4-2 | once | CASSLDGYEQYF | TGTGCCAGCAGCCTCGACGGCTACGAGCAGTACTTC
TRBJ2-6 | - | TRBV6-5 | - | CASSYSGANVLTF | TGTGCCAGCAGTTACTCTGGGGCCAACGTCCTGACTTTC
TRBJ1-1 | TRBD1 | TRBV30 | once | CAWRADRGPAEAFF | TGTGCCTGGAGAGCGGACAGGGGACCGGCTGAAGCTTTCTTT
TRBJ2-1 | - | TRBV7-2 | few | CASSFPGAGQFF | TGTGCCAGCAGCTTTCCCGGGGCCGGACAGTTCTTC
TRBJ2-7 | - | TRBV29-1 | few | CSVEEGVSEQYF | TGCAGCGTTGAAGAGGGCGTCTCCGAGCAGTACTTC
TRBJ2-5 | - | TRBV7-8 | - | CASSPERQTQYF | TGTGCCAGCAGCCCTGAAAGACAGACCCAGTACTTC
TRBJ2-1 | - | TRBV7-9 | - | CASTQGRGSSYNEQFF | TGTGCCAGCACCCAAGGGCGCGGAAGCTCCTACAATGAGCAGTTCTTC
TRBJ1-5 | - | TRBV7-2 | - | CASSESGTNNQPQHF | TGTGCCAGCAGCGAGTCCGGGACAAACAATCAGCCCCAGCATTTT
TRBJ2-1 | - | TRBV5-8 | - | CASSLVNDYNEQFF | TGTGCCAGCAGCTTGGTTAACGACTACAATGAGCAGTTCTTC
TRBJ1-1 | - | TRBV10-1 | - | CASSVTGYAEAFF | TGCGCCAGCAGTGTCACAGGGTATGCTGAAGCTTTCTTT
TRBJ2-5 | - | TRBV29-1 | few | CSAGGAGQETQYF | TGCAGCGCCGGAGGGGCGGGACAAGAGACCCAGTACTTC
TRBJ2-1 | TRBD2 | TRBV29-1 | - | CSVEGGNSYYNEQFF | TGCAGCGTTGAGGGGGGGAATTCCTACTACAATGAGCAGTTCTTC
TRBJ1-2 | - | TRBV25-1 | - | CASTADSPKGGYTF | TGTGCCAGCACAGCGGACAGCCCGAAGGGAGGCTACACCTTC
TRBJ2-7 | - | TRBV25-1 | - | CASSTSYEGQYF | TGTGCCAGCAGTACCTCGTACGAGGGGCAGTACTTC
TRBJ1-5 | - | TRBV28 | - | CASTPSQNQPQHF | TGTGCCAGCACCCCGTCCCAAAATCAGCCCCAGCATTTT
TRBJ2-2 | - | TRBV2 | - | CASSSGDTGELFF | TGTGCCAGCAGTTCGGGGGACACCGGGGAGCTGTTTTTT
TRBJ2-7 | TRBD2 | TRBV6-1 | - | CASRGLATHEQYF | TGTGCCAGCAGGGGACTAGCCACCCACGAGCAGTACTTC
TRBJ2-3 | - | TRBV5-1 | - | CASSLGDDTQYF | TGCGCCAGCAGCTTGGGTGACGATACGCAGTATTTT
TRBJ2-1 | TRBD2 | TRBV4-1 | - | CASSLLTGTSGRGPELFF | TGCGCCAGCAGCCTACTCACCGGGACTAGCGGGAGGGGGCCCGAATTGTTCTTC
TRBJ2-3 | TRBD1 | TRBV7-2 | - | CASSFQGATPDTQYF | TGTGCCAGCAGCTTCCAGGGGGCAACGCCAGATACGCAGTATTTT
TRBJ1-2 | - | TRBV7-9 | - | CASSLNSYGYTF | TGTGCCAGCAGCTTAAACAGCTATGGCTACACCTTC
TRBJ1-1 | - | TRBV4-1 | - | CASSRREDTEAFF | TGCGCCAGCAGCCGCAGGGAGGACACTGAAGCTTTCTTT
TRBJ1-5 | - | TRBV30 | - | CAWSAGWHQPQHF | TGTGCCTGGAGTGCAGGGTGGCATCAGCCCCAGCATTTT
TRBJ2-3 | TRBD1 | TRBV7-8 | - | CASSRTGGTGGTDTQYF | TGTGCCAGCAGCAGAACAGGAGGGACAGGGGGGACAGATACGCAGTATTTT
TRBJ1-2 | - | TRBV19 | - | CASSIPRSSNYGYTF | TGTGCCAGTAGTATTCCCCGGAGTTCTAACTATGGCTACACCTTC
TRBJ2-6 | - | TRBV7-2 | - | CASSLRVRQDDTGANVLTF | TGTGCCAGCAGCTTACGGGTTCGGCAGGATGACACTGGGGCCAACGTCCTGACTTTC
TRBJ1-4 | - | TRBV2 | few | CASTGTANEKLFF | TGTGCCAGCACCGGGACGGCTAATGAAAAACTGTTTTTT
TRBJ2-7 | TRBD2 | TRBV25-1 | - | CASRGGRAYEQYF | TGTGCCAGCCGGGGGGGCCGGGCCTACGAGCAGTACTTC
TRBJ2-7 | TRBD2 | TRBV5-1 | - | CASSFQIPGTSASYEQYF | TGCGCCAGCAGCTTTCAAATTCCCGGGACTAGCGCCTCCTACGAGCAGTACTTC
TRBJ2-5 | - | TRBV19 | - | CASSIGQGSPETQYF | TGTGCCAGTAGTATTGGTCAGGGGTCGCCAGAGACCCAGTACTTC
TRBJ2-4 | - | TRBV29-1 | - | CSVEWQGGNIQYF | TGCAGCGTTGAATGGCAGGGGGGAAACATTCAGTACTTC
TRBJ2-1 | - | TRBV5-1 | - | CASSLGAGTEQFF | TGCGCCAGCAGCTTGGGTGCGGGTACTGAGCAGTTCTTC
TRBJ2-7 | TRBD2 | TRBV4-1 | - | CASSPGLAGSYEQYF | TGCGCCAGCAGCCCAGGACTAGCGGGTTCCTACGAGCAGTACTTC
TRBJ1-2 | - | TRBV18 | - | CASSPLENYGYTF | TGTGCCAGCTCACCACTGGAGAACTATGGCTACACCTTC
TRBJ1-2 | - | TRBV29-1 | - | CSVERVRGYTF | TGCAGCGTTGAAAGGGTTCGCGGCTACACCTTC
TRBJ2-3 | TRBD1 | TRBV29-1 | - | CSVVGQGGSTDTQYF | TGCAGCGTTGTAGGACAGGGGGGGAGCACAGATACGCAGTATTTT
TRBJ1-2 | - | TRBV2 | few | CASSEQAYYGYTF | TGTGCCAGCAGTGAACAGGCGTACTATGGCTACACCTTC
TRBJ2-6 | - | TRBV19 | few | CASSIMGTGANVLTF | TGTGCCAGTAGTATTATGGGAACTGGGGCCAACGTCCTGACTTTC
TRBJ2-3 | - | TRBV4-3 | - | CASSQGHPDTQYF | TGCGCCAGCAGCCAAGGACACCCAGATACGCAGTATTTT
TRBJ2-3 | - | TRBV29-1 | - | CSVERAEEGTDTQYF | TGCAGCGTTGAGCGGGCGGAGGAGGGCACAGATACGCAGTATTTT